The rows below give T cell receptor beta chains drawn from one sample of a study of CD8+ T cells in alopecia areata. Data came from immunoSEQ multiplex PCR; TCRdb stores just in-frame clones and leaves some out. This sample has fewer than 200,000 clones, with under 60% found just once. Source: CD8+ T cells sorted from blood, taken at week 24, from a patient treated with tofacitinib. The receptors were sampled from a human donor with alopecia areata. Each CDR3 is given with its conserved first and last residue. The D gene is left open where the match is weak. The size of a clone is reported for some rows only, either as once, few or many, or as a class for expanded clones.

j_gene: TRBJ2-2
d_gene: NA
abundance: NA
v_gene: TRBV7-9
CDR3nt: TGTGCCAGCAGCTTCGTAACCGGGGAGCTGTTTTTT
CDR3aa: CASSFVTGELFF

j_gene: TRBJ2-3
d_gene: NA
abundance: NA
v_gene: TRBV7-8
CDR3nt: TGTGCCAGCAGCCCCCAGGGGAACACAGATACGCAGTATTTT
CDR3aa: CASSPQGNTDTQYF

j_gene: TRBJ1-2
d_gene: NA
abundance: few
v_gene: TRBV14
CDR3nt: TGTGCCAGCAGCCAAGAGGCGGGGGCGGCCTATGGCTACACCTTC
CDR3aa: CASSQEAGAAYGYTF

j_gene: TRBJ1-1
d_gene: NA
abundance: NA
v_gene: TRBV27
CDR3nt: TGTGCCAGCAGTTTATCGTTGAACACTGAAGCTTTCTTT
CDR3aa: CASSLSLNTEAFF

j_gene: TRBJ1-1
d_gene: NA
abundance: few
v_gene: TRBV19
CDR3nt: TGTGCCAGTAGTATTGGACGTGGACGGGACACTGAAGCTTTCTTT
CDR3aa: CASSIGRGRDTEAFF

j_gene: TRBJ1-1
d_gene: TRBD1
abundance: few
v_gene: TRBV7-9
CDR3nt: TGTGCCAGCAGATCGGACAGGGTGAACACTGAAGCTTTCTTT
CDR3aa: CASRSDRVNTEAFF

j_gene: TRBJ1-1
d_gene: NA
abundance: NA
v_gene: TRBV29-1
CDR3nt: TGCAGCGGCGACACGACTGAAGCTTTCTTT
CDR3aa: CSGDTTEAFF

j_gene: TRBJ2-7
d_gene: NA
abundance: NA
v_gene: TRBV25-1
CDR3nt: TGTGCCAGCAGTGAAACAAACGAGCAGTACTTC
CDR3aa: CASSETNEQYF

j_gene: TRBJ2-7
d_gene: NA
abundance: NA
v_gene: TRBV23-1
CDR3nt: TGCGCCAGCAGTCAATCCGGACAGCCCTACGAGCAGTACTTC
CDR3aa: CASSQSGQPYEQYF

j_gene: TRBJ2-1
d_gene: TRBD2
abundance: few
v_gene: TRBV29-1
CDR3nt: TGCAGCGTTGCCGGGGAGCGGGGGGCCTCTGAGCAGTTCTTC
CDR3aa: CSVAGERGASEQFF

j_gene: TRBJ1-1
d_gene: NA
abundance: NA
v_gene: TRBV14
CDR3nt: TGTGCCAGCAGCCTGAGATTGAACACTGAAGCTTTCTTT
CDR3aa: CASSLRLNTEAFF

j_gene: TRBJ1-2
d_gene: NA
abundance: few
v_gene: TRBV29-1
CDR3nt: TGCAGCGTTTCTGGGAACCACAGGGATGGCTACACCTTC
CDR3aa: CSVSGNHRDGYTF

j_gene: TRBJ1-4
d_gene: TRBD1
abundance: NA
v_gene: TRBV13
CDR3nt: TGTGCCAGCAGCTTAAACAGGGGGGCGAATAATGAAAAACTGTTTTTT
CDR3aa: CASSLNRGANNEKLFF

j_gene: TRBJ2-3
d_gene: NA
abundance: NA
v_gene: TRBV7-9
CDR3nt: TGTGCCAGCAGCCCTAGCCCCCTCATCACAGATACGCAGTATTTT
CDR3aa: CASSPSPLITDTQYF

j_gene: TRBJ2-6
d_gene: NA
abundance: NA
v_gene: TRBV27
CDR3nt: TGTGCCAGCAGGGAGAAGTGGGGCTCTGGGGCCAACGTCCTGACTTTC
CDR3aa: CASREKWGSGANVLTF

j_gene: TRBJ2-7
d_gene: NA
abundance: NA
v_gene: TRBV9
CDR3nt: TGTGCCAGCAGCGTGAGGGGAGACACCTACGAGCAGTACTTC
CDR3aa: CASSVRGDTYEQYF

j_gene: TRBJ1-2
d_gene: NA
abundance: NA
v_gene: TRBV19
CDR3nt: TGTGCCAGTAGTATGACAGCTCTTAACTATGGCTACACCTTC
CDR3aa: CASSMTALNYGYTF

j_gene: TRBJ2-1
d_gene: NA
abundance: NA
v_gene: TRBV7-8
CDR3nt: TGTGCCAGCAGCGCATCGAACGTCAATGAGCAGTTCTTC
CDR3aa: CASSASNVNEQFF